This entry concerns a single T cell receptor beta chain. Its antigen is undetermined. These data are taken from a study of CD8+ T cells in alopecia areata. Study-wide points: Across lesional scalp, and particularly alopecia totalis/universalis, clonality surpassed that of normal scalp. Tofacitinib produced a significant decrease in scalp clonality and in expanded CD8+ clones among the top 100. One nonresponder makes the tie between baseline CD8+ expansion and response uncertain.

V lost 2 bases, J lost 3 bases, and 17 bases lay in between. The germline V gene has CDR1 GTSNPN and CDR2 SVGIG (reference sequence). CDR3 length: 15 amino acids. The authors extracted RNA and reverse transcribed it into cDNA as the sequencing template. Generated by immunoSEQ multiplex PCR, the TCRdb table keeps only in-frame clones and is missing some. The sample yields around 150,000 clones, 82% seen once. As to treatment: oral pan-JAK inhibitor, 5-10 mg twice daily. Alopecia areata patients gave lesional scalp punch biopsies and peripheral blood samples. This chain joins TRBV30 and TRBJ2-7, with TRBD1 as a possible D gene (6 bases). The starting material was CD8+ T cells sorted from blood, obtained at week 4, from a patient treated with tofacitinib. The receptor was isolated from a human donor with alopecia areata. In DNA, the CDR3 is TGTGCCTGGAGTAGTGGGAAACTAGGGGGCTACGAGCAGTACTTC. Its protein product is CAWSSGKLGGYEQYF. The full variable domain, its missing parts supplied by reference TRBV30 and TRBJ2-7, is SQTIHQWPATLVQPVGSPLSLECTVEGTSNPNLYWYRQAAGRGLQLLFYSVGIGQISSEVPQNLSASRPQDRQFILSSKKLLLSDSGFYLCAWSSGKLGGYEQYFGPGTRLTVT.